The 10 T cell receptor beta chains below come from one sample, sequenced in a study of OX40 agonist ivuxolimab in advanced cancers. Repertoires were generated with immunoSEQ multiplex PCR, while TCRdb's copy carries only in-frame clones and drops some. The repertoire includes about 50,000 clones, approximately 80% of them detected once, and 3.9% sits in the top ten. Sample: CD4+ or CD8+ T cells sorted from blood, taken in a trial of the OX40 agonist ivuxolimab. The receptors were gathered from an adult with an advanced solid tumor such as melanoma, head and neck, liver or kidney cancer.

This clone has a handful of counts. The chain couples TRBV5-1 to TRBJ2-7, with 10 nucleotides matching TRBD2. V gave up 4 bases and J gave up 2 bases; unmatched junction bases: 3. This CDR3 is 14 amino acids long. Germline V gene sequence: CDR1 SGHRS, CDR2 YFSETQ. The CDR3 is CASSPSGSPYEQYF. CDR3 in DNA: TGCGCCAGCAGCCCTAGCGGGAGCCCCTACGAGCAGTACTTC.

The chain carries TRBV11-1 and TRBJ2-7; 8 bases match TRBD1. The CDR3 is 15 amino acids. Per germline, CDR1 SGHAT and CDR2 FQDESV (reference sequence). Trimming at V came to 0 bases and at J to 0 bases, leaving 1 base not matched to a gene. CDR3 DNA: TGTGCCAGCAGCTTAGCGACAGGGGCCTCCTACGAGCAGTACTTC. Its protein product is CASSLATGASYEQYF.

The chain couples TRBV10-3 to TRBJ2-1; tentatively, D is TRBD2 (6 bases). Germline CDR1 ENHRY, CDR2 SYGVKD. V lost 4 bases, J lost 0 bases, and 13 bases lay in between. The CDR3 contains 16 residues. The CDR3 protein is CAISGGLLSSYNEQFF. In DNA, the CDR3 is TGTGCCATCAGTGGGGGACTCCTAAGCTCCTACAATGAGCAGTTCTTC.

This clone occurred a few times. The V gene is TRBV5-1, the J gene TRBJ2-5; D possibly uses TRBD1 or TRBD2 (5 bases each). Trimming shortened V by 4 bases and J by 7 bases, and 11 bases separated the two germline ends. Germline V gene lookup returns CDR1 SGHRS and CDR2 YFSETQ. This CDR3 comprises 12 residues. The CDR3 spells CASSPDGGTQYF. In nucleotides, the CDR3 is TGCGCCAGCAGCCCGGATGGGGGGACCCAGTACTTC.

The sample holds a few counts of this clone. CDR3 sequence (DNA): TGTGCCAGCAGGGGGACATATTACACTGAAGCTTTCTTT. Its translation is CASRGTYYTEAFF. The J gene is TRBJ1-1, the V gene TRBV6-5, with a tentative D call TRBD1 (6 bases). This CDR3 comprises 13 residues. The ends were cut back, 6 bases at V and 3 bases at J, with 11 bases in the middle. In germline, CDR1 is MNHEY, CDR2 SVGAGI.

The chain recombines TRBV18 with TRBJ2-7, with 8 bases matching TRBD1. Germline V lookup: CDR1 KGHSH, CDR2 LQKENI. Germline trimming cut 0 bases from V and 0 bases from J; bases unmatched to any gene: 4. The length of the CDR3 is 16 residues. CDR3 in amino acids: CASSPPYGQGSYEQYF. The CDR3 DNA reads as TGTGCCAGCTCACCACCGTATGGACAGGGCTCCTACGAGCAGTACTTC.

The chain uses TRBV9 and TRBJ1-3; D gene unclear. The CDR3 runs to 15 residues. The ends were cut back, 0 bases at V and 2 bases at J, with 9 bases in the middle. Germline values: CDR1 SGDLS, CDR2 YYNGEE. The chain's CDR3 is CASSVGSQAGNTIYF. The CDR3 DNA sequence: TGTGCCAGCAGCGTAGGTTCGCAGGCTGGAAACACCATATATTTT.

The V gene is TRBV2, the J gene TRBJ2-1, with D maybe TRBD1 (6 bases). Germline CDR1 is SNHLY and CDR2 is FYNNEI. There are 13 residues in the CDR3. V was shortened by 6 bases and J by 4 bases, with 10 bases between the two germline ends. CDR3 amino acids: CASSAQGYNEQFF. CDR3 DNA: TGTGCCAGCAGCGCTCAGGGGTACAATGAGCAGTTCTTC.

This chain connects TRBV29-1 to TRBJ2-7, with 10 bases fitting TRBD1. The CDR3 sequence is 14 residues long. Germline CDR1 and CDR2: SQVTM and ANQGSEA. After removal of 4 bases from V and 2 bases from J, the junction contained 5 bases not matched to a gene. As DNA, the CDR3 is TGCAGCGTTGGAGGGACAGGGGAGACCTACGAGCAGTACTTC. This encodes CSVGGTGETYEQYF.

The chain joins TRBV28 to TRBJ1-2; tentatively, D is TRBD1 (6 bases). Per the germline V gene, CDR1 is MDHEN and CDR2 is SYDVKM. The CDR3 totals 13 residues. V lost 4 bases to trimming and J lost 8 bases, with 14 bases between them. The CDR3, as DNA: TGTGCCAGCAGTTCCCCCGGGGGGGGCGGCTACACCTTC. This encodes CASSSPGGGGYTF.